The clone carrying this T cell receptor beta chain was picked up one time. No antigen is known for it. The treatment was: skin biopsy from PPD injection site in Mantoux-positive individual. TCR cDNA received a 3' ligated oligonucleotide that carried a UMI. Tuberculin skin test biopsies were taken where PPD was injected in Mantoux-positive people. The sample comes from a study of naive and memory T cell subsets. General study points: More TCRs at tuberculin sites were read as hypersensitivity T cell infiltration.

The SP2 primer and nested alpha and beta constant region primers amplified ligated cDNA in four rounds. Using its own MiXCR run on the UMI-ligation and nested PCR reads, TCRdb lists one record per CDR3 protein. The top ten clones hold roughly 3.6% of a sample with about 37,000 distinct CDR3 sequences, about 11% of them seen once. The V end lost 0 bases, the J end lost 0 bases, and 18 bases lay between the germline ends. This CDR3 contains 17 residues. The germline CDR1 and CDR2 sequences are DFQATT and SNEGSKA (reference sequence). The sequence derives from an adult in good health. Material: skin, obtained from a tuberculin skin test site. The chain recombines TRBV20-1 with TRBJ2-7; a weak D match, TRBD2 (6 bases). The DNA for the CDR3 is TGCAGTGCTAGAGATCTGCTGGGGACTGGAAGCTCCTACGAGCAGTACTTC. Residues: CSARDLLGTGSSYEQYF.